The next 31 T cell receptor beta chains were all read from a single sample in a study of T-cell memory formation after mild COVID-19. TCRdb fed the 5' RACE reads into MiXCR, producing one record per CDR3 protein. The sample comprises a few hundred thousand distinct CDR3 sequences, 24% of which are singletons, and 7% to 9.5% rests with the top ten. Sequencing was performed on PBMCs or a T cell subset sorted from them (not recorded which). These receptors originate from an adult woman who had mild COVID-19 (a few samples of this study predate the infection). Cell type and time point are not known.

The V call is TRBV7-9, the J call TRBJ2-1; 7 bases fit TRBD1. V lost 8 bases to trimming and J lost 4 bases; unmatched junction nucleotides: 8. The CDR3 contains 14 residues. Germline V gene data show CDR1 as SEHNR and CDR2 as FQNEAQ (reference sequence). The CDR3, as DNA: TGTGCCAGCTGGAGAGGGGGCCTTTACAATGAGCAGTTCTTC. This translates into CASWRGGLYNEQFF.

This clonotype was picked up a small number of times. CDR3 in DNA: TGTGCCAGCAGCCAGCGGGGCGGGAGAGAGACCCAGTACTTC. It translates to CASSQRGGRETQYF. The chain has TRBV14 and TRBJ2-5; 7 bases are a match to TRBD2. The CDR3 sequence is 14 residues long. The trim removed 3 bases at V and 4 bases at J, leaving 5 bases unmatched. Germline V gene lookup returns CDR1 SGHDN and CDR2 FVKESK. Full variable domain (missing parts from reference TRBV14 and TRBJ2-5): EAGVTQFPSHSVIEKGQTVTLRCDPISGHDNLYWYRRVMGKEIKFLLHFVKESKQDESGMPNNRFLAERTGGTYSTLKVQPAELEDSGVYFCASSQRGGRETQYFGPGTRLLVL.

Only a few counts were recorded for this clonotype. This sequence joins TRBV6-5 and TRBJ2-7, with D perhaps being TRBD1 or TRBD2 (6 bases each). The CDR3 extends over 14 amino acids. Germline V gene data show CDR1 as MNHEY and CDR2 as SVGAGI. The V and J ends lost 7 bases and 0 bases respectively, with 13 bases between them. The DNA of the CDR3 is TGTGCCAGCACCTCAAAGGGGGGCTCCTACGAGCAGTACTTC. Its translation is CASTSKGGSYEQYF.

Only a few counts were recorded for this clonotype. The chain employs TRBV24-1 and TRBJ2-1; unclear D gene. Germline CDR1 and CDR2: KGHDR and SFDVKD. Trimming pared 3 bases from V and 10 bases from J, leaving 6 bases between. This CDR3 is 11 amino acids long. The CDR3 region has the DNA TGTGCCACCAGTGATGCATTCGAGCAGTTCTTC. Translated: CATSDAFEQFF.

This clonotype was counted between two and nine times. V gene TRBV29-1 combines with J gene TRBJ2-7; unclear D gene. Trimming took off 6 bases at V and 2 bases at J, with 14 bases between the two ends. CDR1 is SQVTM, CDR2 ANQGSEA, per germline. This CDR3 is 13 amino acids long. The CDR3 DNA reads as TGCAGCGTAAGCCCAACGGTTACCTACGAGCAGTACTTC. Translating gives CSVSPTVTYEQYF.

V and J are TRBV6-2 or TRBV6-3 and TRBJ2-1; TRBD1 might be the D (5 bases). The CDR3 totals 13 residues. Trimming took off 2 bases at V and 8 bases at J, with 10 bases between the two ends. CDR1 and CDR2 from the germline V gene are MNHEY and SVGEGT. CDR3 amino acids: CASSYPPRDEQFF. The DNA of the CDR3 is TGTGCCAGCAGTTACCCCCCCAGGGATGAGCAGTTCTTC.

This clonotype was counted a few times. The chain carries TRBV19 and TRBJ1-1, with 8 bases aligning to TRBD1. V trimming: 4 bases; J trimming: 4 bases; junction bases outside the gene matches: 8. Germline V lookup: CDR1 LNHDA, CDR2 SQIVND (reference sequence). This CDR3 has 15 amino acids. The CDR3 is CASSTYDRGGTEAFF. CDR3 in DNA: TGTGCCAGTAGTACCTACGACAGGGGAGGCACTGAAGCTTTCTTT.

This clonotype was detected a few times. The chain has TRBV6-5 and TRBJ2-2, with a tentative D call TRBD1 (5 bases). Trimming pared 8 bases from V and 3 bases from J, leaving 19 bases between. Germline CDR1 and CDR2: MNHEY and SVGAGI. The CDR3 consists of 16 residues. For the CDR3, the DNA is TGTGCCAGCGGCCCCCCCCAAAGGGGTTACACCGGGGAGCTGTTTTTT. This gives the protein CASGPPQRGYTGELFF.

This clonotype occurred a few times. The CDR3 sequence: CASSGGTGSTDTQYF. CDR3 nucleotide sequence: TGTGCCAGCAGTGGAGGGACAGGTTCCACAGATACGCAGTATTTT. The chain uses TRBV6-1 and TRBJ2-3; 8 nucleotides agree with TRBD1. Germline trimming cut 4 bases from V and 2 bases from J; bases unmatched to any gene: 5. The length of the CDR3 is 15 residues. Germline lookup yields CDR1 MNHNS and CDR2 SASEGT.

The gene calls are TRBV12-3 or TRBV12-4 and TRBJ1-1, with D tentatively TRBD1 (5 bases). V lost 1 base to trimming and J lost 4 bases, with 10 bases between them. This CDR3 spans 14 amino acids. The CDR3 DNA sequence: TGTGCCAGCAGTTTAGAGAGGGGCTTCACTGAAGCTTTCTTT. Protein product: CASSLERGFTEAFF.

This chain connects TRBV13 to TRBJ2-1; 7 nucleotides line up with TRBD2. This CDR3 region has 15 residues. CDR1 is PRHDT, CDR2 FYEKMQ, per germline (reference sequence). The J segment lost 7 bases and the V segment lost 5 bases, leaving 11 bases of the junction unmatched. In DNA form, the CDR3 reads TGTGCCAGCAGCCACGCTAGCGGAGGGCGGAATGAGCAGTTCTTC. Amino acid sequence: CASSHASGGRNEQFF. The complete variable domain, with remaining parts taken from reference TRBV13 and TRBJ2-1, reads AAGVIQSPRHLIKEKRETATLKCYPIPRHDTVYWYQQGPGQDPQFLISFYEKMQSDKGSIPDRFSAQQFSDYHSELNMSSLELGDSALYFCASSHASGGRNEQFFGPGTRLTVL.

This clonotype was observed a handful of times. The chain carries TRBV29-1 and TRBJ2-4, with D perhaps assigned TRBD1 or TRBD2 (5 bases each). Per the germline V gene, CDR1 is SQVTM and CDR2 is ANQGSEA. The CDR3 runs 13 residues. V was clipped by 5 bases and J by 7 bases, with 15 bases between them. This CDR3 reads CSVRDVTWNIQYF. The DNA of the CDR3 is TGCAGCGTTCGGGACGTCACATGGAACATTCAGTACTTC.

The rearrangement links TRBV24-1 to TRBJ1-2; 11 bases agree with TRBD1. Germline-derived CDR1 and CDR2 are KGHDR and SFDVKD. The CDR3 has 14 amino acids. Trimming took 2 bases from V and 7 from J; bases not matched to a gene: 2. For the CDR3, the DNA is TGTGCCACCAGTGATTGGACAGGGGGCAGTGGCTACACCTTC. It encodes CATSDWTGGSGYTF.

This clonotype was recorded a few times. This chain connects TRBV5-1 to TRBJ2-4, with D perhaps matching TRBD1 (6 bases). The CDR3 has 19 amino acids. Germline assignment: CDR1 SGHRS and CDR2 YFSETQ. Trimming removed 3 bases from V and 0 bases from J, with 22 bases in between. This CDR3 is CASSSTGHMTPPAKNIQYF. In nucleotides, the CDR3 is TGCGCCAGCAGCTCAACGGGACACATGACTCCCCCAGCCAAAAACATTCAGTACTTC. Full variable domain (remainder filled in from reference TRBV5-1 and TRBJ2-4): KAGVTQTPRYLIKTRGQQVTLSCSPISGHRSVSWYQQTPGQGLQFLFEYFSETQRNKGNFPGRFSGRQFSNSRSEMNVSTLELGDSALYLCASSSTGHMTPPAKNIQYFGAGTRLSVL.

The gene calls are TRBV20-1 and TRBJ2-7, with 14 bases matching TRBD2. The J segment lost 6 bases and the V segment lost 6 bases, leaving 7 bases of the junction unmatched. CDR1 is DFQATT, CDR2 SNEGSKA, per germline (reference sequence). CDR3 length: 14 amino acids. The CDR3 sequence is CSAGTSGRTGEQYF. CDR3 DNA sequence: TGCAGTGCCGGGACTAGCGGGAGAACAGGCGAGCAGTACTTC.

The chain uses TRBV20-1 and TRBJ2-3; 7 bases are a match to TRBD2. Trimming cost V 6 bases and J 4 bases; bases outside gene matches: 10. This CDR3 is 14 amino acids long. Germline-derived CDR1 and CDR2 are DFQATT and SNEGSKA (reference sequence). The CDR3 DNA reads TGCAGTGCCCCAAGGGGCGGGAGATCAGATACGCAGTATTTT. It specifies CSAPRGGRSDTQYF.

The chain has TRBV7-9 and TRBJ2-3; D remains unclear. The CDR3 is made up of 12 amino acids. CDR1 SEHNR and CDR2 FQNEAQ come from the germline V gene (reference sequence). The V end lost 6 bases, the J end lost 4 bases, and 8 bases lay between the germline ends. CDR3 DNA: TGTGCCAGCAGAGCAGAGCCAGATACGCAGTATTTT. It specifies CASRAEPDTQYF.

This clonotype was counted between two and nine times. CDR3 DNA sequence: TGCAGTGCTAGAGGGGGACAGTCGGACTATGGCTACACCTTC. It specifies CSARGGQSDYGYTF. This chain connects TRBV20-1 to TRBJ1-2, with 7 positions matching TRBD1. V dropped 1 base and J dropped 3; count of bases not matched to a gene: 5. Germline CDR1 DFQATT, CDR2 SNEGSKA (reference sequence). CDR3 length equals 14 residues.

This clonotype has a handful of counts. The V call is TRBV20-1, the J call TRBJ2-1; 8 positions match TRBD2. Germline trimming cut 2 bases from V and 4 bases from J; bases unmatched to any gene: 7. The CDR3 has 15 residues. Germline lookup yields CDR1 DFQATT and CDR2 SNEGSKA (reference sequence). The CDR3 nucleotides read TGCAGTGCTAGACCTTCTAGCGGGCTTTACAATGAGCAGTTCTTC. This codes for CSARPSSGLYNEQFF.

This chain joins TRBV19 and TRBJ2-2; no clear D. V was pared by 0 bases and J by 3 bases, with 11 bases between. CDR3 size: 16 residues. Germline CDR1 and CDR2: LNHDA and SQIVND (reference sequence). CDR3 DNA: TGTGCCAGTAGTATAGATCGGACGATTCACACCGGGGAGCTGTTTTTT. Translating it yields CASSIDRTIHTGELFF.

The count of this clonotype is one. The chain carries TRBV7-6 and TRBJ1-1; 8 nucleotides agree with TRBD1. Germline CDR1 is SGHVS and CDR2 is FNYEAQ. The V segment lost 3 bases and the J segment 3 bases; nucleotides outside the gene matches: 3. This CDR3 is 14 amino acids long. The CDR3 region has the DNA TGTGCCAGCAGCTTCGTGACAGGGGACACTGAAGCTTTCTTT. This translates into CASSFVTGDTEAFF. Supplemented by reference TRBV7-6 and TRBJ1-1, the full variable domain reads GAGVSQSPRYKVTKRGQDVALRCDPISGHVSLYWYRQALGQGPEFLTYFNYEAQQDKSGLPNDRFSAERPEGSISTLTIQRTEQRDSAMYRCASSFVTGDTEAFFGQGTRLTVV.

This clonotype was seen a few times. CDR3 protein: CASSFGHLNEKLFF. CDR3 DNA: TGTGCCAGCAGCTTTGGCCACCTTAATGAAAAACTGTTTTTT. The chain joins TRBV7-9 to TRBJ1-4; D call uncertain. Deletions cut 3 bases from V and 4 bases from J, with 9 bases between. The CDR3 consists of 14 residues. CDR1 is SEHNR and CDR2 is FQNEAQ in the germline V gene (reference sequence).

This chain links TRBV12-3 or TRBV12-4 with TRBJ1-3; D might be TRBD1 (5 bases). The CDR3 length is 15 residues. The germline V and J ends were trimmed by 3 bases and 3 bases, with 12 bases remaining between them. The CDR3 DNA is TGTGCCAGCAGTTTCGGAGGGGCGGATGGAAACACCATATATTTT. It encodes CASSFGGADGNTIYF.

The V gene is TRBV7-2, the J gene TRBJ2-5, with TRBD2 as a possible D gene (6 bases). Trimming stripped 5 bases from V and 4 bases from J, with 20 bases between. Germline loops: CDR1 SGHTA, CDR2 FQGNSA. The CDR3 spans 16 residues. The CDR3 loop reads CASSAQGGIYLETQYF. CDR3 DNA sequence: TGTGCCAGCAGCGCCCAGGGCGGGATTTATTTAGAGACCCAGTACTTC. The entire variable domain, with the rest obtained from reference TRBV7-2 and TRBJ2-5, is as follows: GAGVSQSPSNKVTEKGKDVELRCDPISGHTALYWYRQSLGQGLEFLIYFQGNSAPDKSGLPSDRFSAERTGGSVSTLTIQRTQQEDSAVYLCASSAQGGIYLETQYFGPGTRLLVL.

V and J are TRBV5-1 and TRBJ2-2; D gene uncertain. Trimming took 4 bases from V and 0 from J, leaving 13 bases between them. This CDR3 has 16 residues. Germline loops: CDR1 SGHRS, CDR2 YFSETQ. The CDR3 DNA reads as TGCGCCAGCAGCGCCCCCCGGACGGCGAACACCGGGGAGCTGTTTTTT. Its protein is CASSAPRTANTGELFF.

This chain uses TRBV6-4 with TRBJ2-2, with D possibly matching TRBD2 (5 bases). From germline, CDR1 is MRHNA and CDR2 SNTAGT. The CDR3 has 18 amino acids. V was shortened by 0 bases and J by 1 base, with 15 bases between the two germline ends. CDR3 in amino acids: CASSDSFRGIQNTGELFF. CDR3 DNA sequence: TGTGCCAGCAGTGACTCATTTAGAGGGATACAGAACACCGGGGAGCTGTTTTTT.

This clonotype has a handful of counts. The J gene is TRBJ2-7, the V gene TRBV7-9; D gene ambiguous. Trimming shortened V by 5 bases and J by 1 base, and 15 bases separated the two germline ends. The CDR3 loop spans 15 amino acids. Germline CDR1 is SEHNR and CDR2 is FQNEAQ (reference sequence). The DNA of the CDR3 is TGTGCCAGCAGCCCAGCCAAGGACGGATCCTACGAGCAGTACTTC. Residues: CASSPAKDGSYEQYF.

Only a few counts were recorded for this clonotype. As DNA, the CDR3 is TGCGCCAGCAGCAATGGGAACACTGAAGCTTTCTTT. Translated, it gives CASSNGNTEAFF. This chain connects TRBV5-1 to TRBJ1-1; D uncertain. Trimming took off 4 bases at V and 1 base at J, with 5 bases between the two ends. The germline V gene has CDR1 SGHRS and CDR2 YFSETQ. The CDR3 loop spans 12 amino acids.

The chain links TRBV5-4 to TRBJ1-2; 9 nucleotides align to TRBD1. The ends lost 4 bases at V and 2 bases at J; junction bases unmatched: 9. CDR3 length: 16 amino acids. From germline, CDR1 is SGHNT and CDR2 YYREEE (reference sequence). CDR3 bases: TGTGCCAGCAGCGGGGGTCCCGGGACAGGGAACTATGGCTACACCTTC. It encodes CASSGGPGTGNYGYTF.

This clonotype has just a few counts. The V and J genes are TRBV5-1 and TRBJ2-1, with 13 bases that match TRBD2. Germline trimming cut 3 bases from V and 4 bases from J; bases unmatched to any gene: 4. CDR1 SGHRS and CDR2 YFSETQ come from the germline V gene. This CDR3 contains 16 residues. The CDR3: CASSSGTSGDYNEQFF. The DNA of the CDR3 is TGCGCCAGCAGCTCGGGGACTAGCGGGGATTACAATGAGCAGTTCTTC.

The CDR3 DNA reads TGTGCCAGCAGTTTTGGCGGGGGATACGAGCAGTACTTC. Residues: CASSFGGGYEQYF. This rearrangement joins TRBV7-3 to TRBJ2-7; 7 bases are a match to TRBD2. Unmatched junction bases numbered 6, after V lost 6 bases and J lost 4 bases. The germline V gene encodes CDR1 SGHTA and CDR2 FQGTGA. The CDR3 length is 13 residues.